What follows is one T cell receptor (beta chain) and its context. No antigen is known for it. Germline values: CDR1 MNHNS, CDR2 SASEGT. V trimming: 6 bases; J trimming: 1 base; junction bases outside the gene matches: 2. CDR3 length: 14 residues. TCRdb fed the RT-PCR reads into MiXCR, producing one record per CDR3 protein. Here the sample spans 650,000 to 800,000 distinct CDR3 sequences, approximately 14% being singletons. The data were obtained in a study of response to subunit inactivated influenza vaccine. Findings and limits, study-wide: The study's authors posited that every seasonal influenza vaccination enlists few new T cells.

The TCR comes from a middle-aged man who received an inactivated influenza vaccine. The sample was PBMCs from blood, taken 14 to 15 days before vaccination. The chain employs TRBV6-1 and TRBJ1-5; 8 bases map to TRBD1. The CDR3 region has the DNA TGTGCCAGCAGGCGGACAGGGAGCAATCAGCCCCAGCATTTT. It encodes CASRRTGSNQPQHF.